This section outlines one T cell receptor beta chain sequence together with its context. What it binds is unknown. Orbital computed tomography and thyroid ultrasound, together with serum TRAb and thyroxine and clinical symptoms, were used for diagnoses. Cells are PBMCs isolated from approximately 9.2 ml of fresh blood. Germline V CDR1 and CDR2: LGHNA, YSLEER. V shed 6 bases and J shed 2 bases, with 20 bases lying between them. This CDR3 region has 17 residues. Amplification of TCR beta CDR3 regions used RNA as the template. A set of HTBI primers served as the primers for a first-round RT-PCR of the TCR CDR3. MiXCR, run by TCRdb on the multiplex PCR reads, gives a single entry per CDR3 protein. Of around 540,000 distinct CDR3 sequences listed, around 15% are singletons. The sample is drawn from a study of T cells in Graves' hyperthyroidism and ophthalmopathy. Findings and limits, study-wide: The blood repertoire included most of the expanded thyroid clonotypes above 0.001. With a median lead of around 6.7 months before onset, the model predicted ophthalmopathy.

This TCR came from a woman in her thirties with Graves' ophthalmopathy. J is TRBJ1-3 and V is TRBV4-3; tentatively, D is TRBD1 (6 bases). Sample: blood. The CDR3 loop reads CASRLQGHWDPGNTIYF. CDR3 DNA sequence: TGCGCCAGCAGACTACAGGGCCACTGGGACCCTGGAAACACCATATATTTT.